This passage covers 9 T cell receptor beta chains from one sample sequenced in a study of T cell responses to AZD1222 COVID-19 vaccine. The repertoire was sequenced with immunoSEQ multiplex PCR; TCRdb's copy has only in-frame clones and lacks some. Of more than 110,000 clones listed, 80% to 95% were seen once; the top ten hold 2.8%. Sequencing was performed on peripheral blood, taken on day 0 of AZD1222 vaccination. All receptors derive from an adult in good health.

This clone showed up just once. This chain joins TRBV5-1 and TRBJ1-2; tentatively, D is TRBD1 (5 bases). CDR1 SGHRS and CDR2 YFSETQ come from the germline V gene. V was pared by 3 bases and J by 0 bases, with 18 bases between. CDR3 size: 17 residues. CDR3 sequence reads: CASSSAGTGTSNYGYTF. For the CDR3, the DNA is TGCGCCAGCAGCTCGGCCGGGACGGGCACGTCTAACTATGGCTACACCTTC.

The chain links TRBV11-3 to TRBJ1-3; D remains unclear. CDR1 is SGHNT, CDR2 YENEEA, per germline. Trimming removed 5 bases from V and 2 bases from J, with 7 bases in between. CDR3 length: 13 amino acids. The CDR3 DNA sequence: TGTGCCAGCAGCCCCCGTACTGGAAACACCATATATTTT. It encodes CASSPRTGNTIYF. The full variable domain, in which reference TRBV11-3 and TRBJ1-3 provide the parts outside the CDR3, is EAGVVQSPRYKIIEKKQPVAFWCNPISGHNTLYWYLQNLGQGPELLIRYENEEAVDDSQLPKDRFSAERLKGVDSTLKIQPAELGDSAVYLCASSPRTGNTIYFGEGSWLTVV.

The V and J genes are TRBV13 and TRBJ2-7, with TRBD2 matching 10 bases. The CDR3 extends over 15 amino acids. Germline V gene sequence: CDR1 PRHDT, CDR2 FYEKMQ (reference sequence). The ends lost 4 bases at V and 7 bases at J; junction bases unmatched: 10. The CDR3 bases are TGTGCCAGCAGCTACCATAGCGGGGGGATAAAGGAGCAGTACTTC. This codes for CASSYHSGGIKEQYF.

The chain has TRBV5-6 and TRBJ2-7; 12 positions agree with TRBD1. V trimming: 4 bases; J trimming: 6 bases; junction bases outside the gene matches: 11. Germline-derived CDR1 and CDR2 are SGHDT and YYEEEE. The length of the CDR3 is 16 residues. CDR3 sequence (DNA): TGTGCCAGCAGCACGCCGGGACAGGGGGCGCTTGGCGAGCAGTACTTC. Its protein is CASSTPGQGALGEQYF.

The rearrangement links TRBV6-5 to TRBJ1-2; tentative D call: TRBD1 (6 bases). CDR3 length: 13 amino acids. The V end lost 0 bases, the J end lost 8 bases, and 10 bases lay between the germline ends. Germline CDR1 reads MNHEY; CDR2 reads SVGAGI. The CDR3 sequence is CASSYSSGDGYTF. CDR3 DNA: TGTGCCAGCAGTTACTCGTCAGGGGACGGCTACACCTTC.

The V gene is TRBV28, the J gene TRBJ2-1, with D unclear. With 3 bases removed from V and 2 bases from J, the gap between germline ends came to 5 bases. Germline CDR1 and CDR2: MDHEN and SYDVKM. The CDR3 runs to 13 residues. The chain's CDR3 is CASSFWAYNEQFF. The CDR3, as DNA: TGTGCCAGCAGTTTTTGGGCCTACAATGAGCAGTTCTTC.

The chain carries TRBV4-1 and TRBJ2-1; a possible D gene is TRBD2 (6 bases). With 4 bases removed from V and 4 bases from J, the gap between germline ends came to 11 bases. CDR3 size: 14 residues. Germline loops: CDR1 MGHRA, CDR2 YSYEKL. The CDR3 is CASSPGTPYNEQFF. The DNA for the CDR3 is TGCGCCAGCAGCCCCGGGACTCCTTACAATGAGCAGTTCTTC.

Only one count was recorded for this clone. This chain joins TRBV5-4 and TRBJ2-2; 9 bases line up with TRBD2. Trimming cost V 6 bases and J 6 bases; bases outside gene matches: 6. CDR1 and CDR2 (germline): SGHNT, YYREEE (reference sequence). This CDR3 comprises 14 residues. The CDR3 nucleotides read TGTGCCAGCACCATAGCGGGAGAGGCCGGGGAGCTGTTTTTT. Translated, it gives CASTIAGEAGELFF.

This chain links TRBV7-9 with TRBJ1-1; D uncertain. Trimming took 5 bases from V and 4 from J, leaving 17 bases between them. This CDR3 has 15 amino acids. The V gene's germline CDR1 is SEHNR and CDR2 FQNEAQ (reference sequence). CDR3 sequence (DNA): TGTGCCAGCAGCAAGTCAGGTGGTGTGGGCACTGAAGCTTTCTTT. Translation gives CASSKSGGVGTEAFF. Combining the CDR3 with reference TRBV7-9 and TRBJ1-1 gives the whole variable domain DTGVSQNPRHKITKRGQNVTFRCDPISEHNRLYWYRQTLGQGPEFLTYFQNEAQLEKSRLLSDRFSAERPKGSFSTLEIQRTEQGDSAMYLCASSKSGGVGTEAFFGQGTRLTVV.